A single TCR beta chain is shown here with its context. What it binds is unknown. This sample is part of a study of T-cell memory formation after mild COVID-19. Notes on the study in general: Pre-infection memory held some responding clones, suggesting pre-existing cross-reactive T cells responded.

One entry per CDR3 protein results from TCRdb running MiXCR on the 5' RACE reads. This sample yields about 270,000 distinct CDR3 sequences, of which roughly 16% are seen a single time; around 23% belongs to the top ten. Losses at the gene ends were 5 bases for V and 6 bases for J; bases not matched to a gene: 6. Per the germline V gene, CDR1 is SGHKS and CDR2 is YYEKEE (reference sequence). The CDR3 has 13 residues. The chain employs TRBV5-5 and TRBJ1-2; 8 positions agree with TRBD1. The sequence came from a man aged 18 to 30 who had mild COVID-19 (a few samples of this study predate the infection). Cell type and time point are not known. The material sequenced was PBMCs or a T cell subset sorted from them (not recorded which). DNA of the CDR3: TGTGCCAGCAGTTTTCAGGGGGCGAATGGCTACACCTTC. Translating gives CASSFQGANGYTF.